This TCR beta chain was retrieved from a study of cytomegalovirus exposure and HLA in healthy donors. On the study more broadly: Per a later analysis, the 666 first-cohort and approximately 120 validation repertoires shared one platform. Study results and limitations: TCR beta chains numbering 164 were designated cytomegalovirus-associated. In vitro confirmation showed three CMV-associated chains to be CMV antigen specific.

Per the germline V gene, CDR1 is MNHEY and CDR2 is SVGAGI. The CDR3 loop spans 14 amino acids. The V end lost 2 bases, the J end lost 4 bases, and 11 bases lay between the germline ends. Donors were drawn from the approximately 120-subject validation cohort, separate from the roughly 700-subject first cohort. Data came from immunoSEQ multiplex PCR; TCRdb stores just in-frame clones and leaves some out. The table includes about 56,000 clones, 96% detected once. A remark on this clone: Its target is unknown.

Source material: PBMCs. The chain links TRBV6-5 to TRBJ2-5; D perhaps matches TRBD1 (5 bases). The clonotype was recovered from a woman between 18 and 29 years old in good health and CMV-seronegative. CDR3 sequence (DNA): TGTGCCAGCAGTTACGGCCAGGGTAGAGAGACCCAGTACTTC. Its protein product is CASSYGQGRETQYF.